Each of the 14 T cell receptor beta chains below was sequenced from the same sample in a study of human T cells and chemical hapten exposure. TCRdb independently ran MiXCR on the RACE reads; one entry per CDR3 protein. The sample includes about 190,000 distinct CDR3 sequences, about 25% of them seen just once. The time point was: patch test 3, about 24 weeks after DPC sensitization. As to treatment: therapeutic diphenylcyclopropenone sensitization with weekly scalp DPC. This material consisted of whole blood, taken in connection with sensitization to the hapten diphenylcyclopropenone (DPC). These receptors were collected from a woman between 35 and 50 years old with alopecia areata. Some clones in this sample may be carry-over from other donors' samples.

This chain joins TRBV6-5 and TRBJ2-7; D call uncertain. V lost 2 bases, J lost 0 bases, and 8 bases lay in between. The CDR3 totals 14 residues. The germline CDR1 and CDR2 sequences are MNHEY and SVGAGI. The CDR3 nucleotides read TGTGCCAGCAGTTACGCCAAATTCTCCTACGAGCAGTACTTC. Protein: CASSYAKFSYEQYF.

This clonotype turned up a few times. The V gene is TRBV4-1, the J gene TRBJ2-3, with TRBD2 matching over 8 bases. The CDR3 loop spans 15 amino acids. The trim removed 1 base at V and 3 bases at J, leaving 3 bases unmatched. From germline, CDR1 is MGHRA and CDR2 YSYEKL. CDR3 region: CASSQASGRTDTQYF. The CDR3 coding sequence is TGCGCCAGCAGCCAAGCAAGCGGGAGAACAGATACGCAGTATTTT.

This CDR3 reads CASSMEGQFKFF. The CDR3 DNA sequence: TGTGCCAGCAGTATGGAGGGCCAATTTAAGTTCTTC. The chain recombines TRBV12-3 or TRBV12-4 with TRBJ2-1; the D gene is possibly TRBD2 (6 bases). The CDR3 spans 12 residues. Trimming took off 5 bases at V and 14 bases at J, with 16 bases between the two ends.

The genes are TRBV28 and TRBJ1-1; maybe TRBD1 (5 bases). Germline CDR1 reads MDHEN; CDR2 reads SYDVKM. This CDR3 has 13 residues. V was shortened by 6 bases and J by 0 bases, with 8 bases between the two germline ends. CDR3 DNA: TGTGCCAGCAGGACAGCCATGAACACTGAAGCTTTCTTT. Translating it yields CASRTAMNTEAFF.

The table lists this clonotype with a few counts. The chain links TRBV7-9 to TRBJ2-7; no definite D call. V lost 0 bases and J 2 bases, leaving 5 bases between the germline ends. Germline V gene lookup returns CDR1 SEHNR and CDR2 FQNEAQ (reference sequence). This CDR3 has 13 residues. The CDR3 bases are TGTGCCAGCAGCTTAGCAAAAGCCTACGAGCAGTACTTC. Amino acid sequence: CASSLAKAYEQYF.

This clonotype came up a few times. This chain links TRBV20-1 with TRBJ2-3; D is undetermined. CDR3 length equals 16 residues. CDR1 and CDR2 (germline): DFQATT, SNEGSKA (reference sequence). Between the trimmed V and J ends, which lost 3 bases and 6 bases, there was a span of 22 bases. The chain's CDR3 is CSARALGRRTRDTQYF. The CDR3 DNA follows: TGCAGTGCTAGGGCTTTAGGGCGGCGAACCCGGGATACGCAGTATTTT.

This chain connects TRBV28 to TRBJ2-7, with D possibly being TRBD1 (6 bases). V gave up 7 bases and J gave up 5 bases, with 21 bases separating them. This CDR3 contains 15 residues. Germline V CDR1 and CDR2: MDHEN, SYDVKM. Written as DNA, the CDR3 is TGTGCCAGCATTCCTGGGGGCCGGGCGGGCCACGAGCAGTACTTC. It translates to CASIPGGRAGHEQYF.

The chain couples TRBV20-1 to TRBJ2-7; TRBD1 matches at 9 bases. Germline CDR1 is DFQATT and CDR2 is SNEGSKA (reference sequence). Losses at the gene ends were 1 base for V and 2 bases for J; bases not matched to a gene: 9. CDR3 length equals 16 residues. The CDR3 sequence: CSARALPGQGTYEQYF. The CDR3 nucleotides read TGCAGTGCTAGAGCCCTACCGGGACAGGGTACCTACGAGCAGTACTTC.

V is TRBV18 and J is TRBJ2-5, with D unclear. The CDR3 spans 15 residues. CDR1 KGHSH and CDR2 LQKENI come from the germline V gene. V lost 0 bases and J lost 5, with 13 bases in between. CDR3 nucleotide sequence: TGTGCCAGCTCACCACCGGAGCTAGGGTTGGAGACCCAGTACTTC. Its protein is CASSPPELGLETQYF.

V is TRBV29-1 and J is TRBJ2-1, with D perhaps matching TRBD2 (6 bases). The V and J ends lost 7 bases and 6 bases respectively, with 19 bases between them. The germline gives CDR1 SQVTM, CDR2 ANQGSEA. The CDR3 consists of 14 residues. The CDR3 reads CSAGDARAGNEQFF. CDR3 in DNA: TGCAGCGCGGGGGACGCCCGGGCTGGCAATGAGCAGTTCTTC.

The chain employs TRBV6-2 or TRBV6-3 and TRBJ2-1; the D is unclear. The V gene's germline CDR1 is MNHEY and CDR2 SVGEGT. This CDR3 is built from 15 residues. Trimming removed 0 bases at V and 6 bases at J, with 12 bases between. In nucleotides, the CDR3 is TGTGCCAGCAGTTACTCGACTCCTACCGGCAATGAGCAGTTCTTC. Translation: CASSYSTPTGNEQFF.

This clonotype was counted between two and nine times. This rearrangement joins TRBV29-1 to TRBJ2-7; 11 bases match TRBD2. J was trimmed by 11 bases and V by 7 bases; bases with no gene match: 19. Germline loops: CDR1 SQVTM, CDR2 ANQGSEA. This CDR3 has 15 residues. The CDR3 DNA is TGCAGCGCACCGACTAGCGGGGTCCTTGGTACGAGGAAGTACTTC. It translates to CSAPTSGVLGTRKYF.

This clonotype was counted many times. V usage is TRBV7-2 and J usage is TRBJ2-3; TRBD2 matches 9 bases. The V and J ends lost 5 bases and 0 bases, in that order; junction bases with no gene match: 3. Per germline, CDR1 SGHTA and CDR2 FQGNSA. This CDR3 comprises 15 residues. The CDR3: CASSRTSGSTDTQYF. The CDR3, as DNA: TGTGCCAGCAGCCGCACTAGCGGGAGCACAGATACGCAGTATTTT.

With respect to this clonotype: A junction boundary mismatches the germline segment, possibly from a read error. As DNA, the CDR3 is TGTGCCAGCAGTTGGACAGGGGTAACCGGGAAGCTGTTTTTT. It is translated as CASSWTGVTGKLFF. The rearrangement joins TRBV6-2 or TRBV6-3 to TRBJ2-2; 9 nucleotides line up with TRBD1. CDR3 length: 14 amino acids. Germline CDR1 MNHEY, CDR2 SVGEGT.